This TCR beta chain was recorded in a study of blood T cell repertoires in COVID-19. Study-wide background: Sites in the United States, Italy and Spain provided acute and convalescent COVID-19 samples. T cells, B-cell-depleted T cells, or PBMCs provided the cDNA or gDNA that served as material.

This table comes from immunoSEQ multiplex PCR, and its TCRdb copy is limited to in-frame clones, with some not included. Here the sample spans under 200,000 clones, approximately 80% being singletons. Everyone who took part was 18 to 89 years old, and they came from about two dozen US areas. Grouping used clinical history reported by participants in a survey and questionnaire. This TCR was recovered from a woman aged 60-75 years with acute COVID-19. The specimen was PBMCs or T cells enriched from blood (not recorded which).

The CDR3 DNA sequence: TGTGCCAGCAGCTTAGGAAGGGGTGCAAACACTGAAGCTTTCTTT. It translates to CASSLGRGANTEAFF. The gene calls are TRBV7-9 and TRBJ1-1; D perhaps matches TRBD1 (5 bases). V gave up 1 base and J gave up 2 bases, with 11 bases separating them. CDR1 is SEHNR, CDR2 FQNEAQ, per germline (reference sequence). This CDR3 has 15 residues.